What follows are 16 T cell receptor beta chains derived from one specimen sequenced in a study of cytotoxic CD8 clonotypes in ibrutinib-treated CLL. The data were produced by immunoSEQ multiplex PCR, yet TCRdb's version contains in-frame clones alone and is incomplete. This sample yields 250,000 to 350,000 clones, of which approximately 76% are seen a single time; roughly 6% belongs to the top ten. This specimen consisted of PBMCs, obtained at disease progression, from a patient treated with ibrutinib. These receptors all stem from a human donor with chronic lymphocytic leukemia.

CDR3 coding DNA: TGTGCCAGCAGCTTTTCACTAGCGGACCGCTACGAGCAGTACTTC. It translates to CASSFSLADRYEQYF. The chain combines TRBV7-9 with TRBJ2-7, with 8 bases matching TRBD2. Germline CDR1 SEHNR, CDR2 FQNEAQ (reference sequence). V lost 3 bases, J lost 3 bases, and 7 bases stayed unmatched. The CDR3 runs 15 residues.

The rearrangement links TRBV18 to TRBJ2-5; D possibly uses TRBD1 or TRBD2 (5 bases each). V was clipped by 0 bases and J by 3 bases, with 14 bases between them. Germline V gives CDR1 KGHSH, CDR2 LQKENI. The CDR3 covers 16 residues. For the CDR3, the DNA is TGTGCCAGCTCACCACCGTCACTACTGGGGGAAGAGACCCAGTACTTC. Translation: CASSPPSLLGEETQYF.

V and J are TRBV20-1 and TRBJ2-1; D unresolved. V gave up 3 bases and J gave up 7 bases, with 7 bases separating them. The germline CDR1 and CDR2 sequences are DFQATT and SNEGSKA (reference sequence). The CDR3 runs to 11 residues. The chain's CDR3 is CSASVFNEQFF. The CDR3 nucleotides read TGCAGTGCTAGCGTCTTTAATGAGCAGTTCTTC.

J is TRBJ2-4 and V is TRBV15, with a possible D match to TRBD1 (6 bases). This CDR3 spans 14 amino acids. V lost 3 bases and J lost 9, with 15 bases in between. Germline values: CDR1 LNHNV, CDR2 YYDKDF (reference sequence). CDR3 in amino acids: CATSSQTGPSIQYF. The CDR3 DNA is TGTGCCACCAGCAGTCAGACAGGCCCAAGCATTCAGTACTTC.

This clone was seen a handful of times. CDR3 amino acids: CASSSSPQNGYGYTF. The CDR3, as DNA: TGTGCCAGCAGCTCTTCGCCACAGAATGGGTATGGCTACACCTTC. V is TRBV9 and J is TRBJ1-2, with D uncertain. The CDR3 covers 15 residues. The germline V and J ends were trimmed by 4 bases and 5 bases, with 18 bases remaining between them. From germline, CDR1 is SGDLS and CDR2 YYNGEE.

The count of this clone is one. V usage is TRBV5-1 and J usage is TRBJ2-5; D could derive from TRBD1 or TRBD2 (5 bases each). V dropped 4 bases and J dropped 2 bases, with 12 bases sitting between them. The germline CDR1 and CDR2 sequences are SGHRS and YFSETQ. The CDR3 sequence is 14 residues long. CDR3 in amino acids: CASSPGTRQETQYF. CDR3 DNA sequence: TGCGCCAGCAGCCCCGGGACCCGGCAAGAGACCCAGTACTTC.

In this sample, this clone turned up a few times. This sequence joins TRBV7-9 and TRBJ2-7, with 10 bases that match TRBD1. This CDR3 is built from 15 residues. The germline CDR1 and CDR2 sequences are SEHNR and FQNEAQ (reference sequence). With 1 base clipped from V and 2 bases from J, the junction kept 2 bases outside the gene matches. The CDR3 sequence is CASSLVDRGAYEQYF. CDR3 in DNA: TGTGCCAGCAGCTTAGTGGACAGGGGGGCCTACGAGCAGTACTTC.

The V call is TRBV5-6, the J call TRBJ1-3; a possible D gene is TRBD1 (6 bases). V gave up 3 bases and J gave up 5 bases, with 15 bases separating them. The CDR3 is 15 residues long. The germline gives CDR1 SGHDT, CDR2 YYEEEE. In DNA, the CDR3 is TGTGCCAGCAGCTCAACAGACAGGCCCAGAAACACCATATATTTT. The encoded protein is CASSSTDRPRNTIYF.

The genes are TRBV5-1 and TRBJ2-3, with unresolved D. The V and J ends lost 0 bases and 6 bases respectively, with 17 bases between them. CDR3 size: 16 residues. Germline V gene lookup returns CDR1 SGHRS and CDR2 YFSETQ. The CDR3, as DNA: TGCGCCAGCAGCTTGGGGTCCCCGGCAGGCTGGGATACGCAGTATTTT. This encodes CASSLGSPAGWDTQYF.

CDR3 sequence (DNA): TGTGCCAGCAGCGACCGCACAGATACGCAGTATTTT. Translation gives CASSDRTDTQYF. This rearrangement joins TRBV11-3 to TRBJ2-3, with no clear D. This CDR3 contains 12 residues. Deletions cut 5 bases from V and 1 base from J, with 4 bases between. The germline CDR1 and CDR2 sequences are SGHNT and YENEEA.

The chain employs TRBV10-2 and TRBJ2-7; 11 nucleotides agree with TRBD2. CDR1 and CDR2 (germline): WSHSY, SAAADI. V was pared by 2 bases and J by 3 bases, with 9 bases of the junction left unmatched. This CDR3 comprises 17 residues. CDR3 bases: TGCGCCAGCAGTGAGGCGACACCGGGACTAGCGGACTACGAGCAGTACTTC. Translated: CASSEATPGLADYEQYF.

A single count supports this clone. The V call is TRBV9, the J call TRBJ2-1, with D perhaps TRBD1 or TRBD2 (5 bases each). The CDR3 runs 16 residues. The germline gives CDR1 SGDLS, CDR2 YYNGEE. V lost 4 bases, J lost 3 bases, and 17 bases lay in between. For the CDR3, the DNA is TGTGCCAGCAGCCCCCCCGGGGCCTTACTCTACAATGAGCAGTTCTTC. Amino acid sequence: CASSPPGALLYNEQFF.

V and J are TRBV18 and TRBJ2-3; 9 bases are shared with TRBD1. This CDR3 spans 17 amino acids. V dropped 2 bases and J dropped 1; count of bases not matched to a gene: 7. CDR1 KGHSH and CDR2 LQKENI come from the germline V gene. CDR3 loop: CASSPKLQGAGTDTQYF. Here the CDR3 DNA reads TGTGCCAGCTCACCAAAATTACAGGGGGCCGGCACAGATACGCAGTATTTT.

V gene TRBV27 combines with J gene TRBJ2-7, with a weak D call TRBD2 (5 bases). The CDR3 has 11 residues. V lost 6 bases, J lost 6 bases, and 9 bases lay in between. Germline CDR1 and CDR2: MNHEY and SMNVEV (reference sequence). The CDR3 DNA reads as TGTGCCAGCAGCCGCGGGTCCGAGCAGTACTTC. It is translated as CASSRGSEQYF.

The chain employs TRBV4-1 and TRBJ2-7; D perhaps matches TRBD2 (5 bases). The germline CDR1 and CDR2 sequences are MGHRA and YSYEKL. V was shortened by 1 base and J by 0 bases, with 7 bases between the two germline ends. The CDR3 consists of 14 residues. Written as DNA, the CDR3 is TGCGCCAGCAGCCAAGTCAGCGGCTCCTACGAGCAGTACTTC. This codes for CASSQVSGSYEQYF.

The CDR3 loop reads CASTGPYEQYF. CDR3 DNA: TGTGCCAGCACCGGCCCCTACGAGCAGTACTTC. This chain uses TRBV2 with TRBJ2-7; D call uncertain. Germline-derived CDR1 and CDR2 are SNHLY and FYNNEI. CDR3 length: 11 residues. Between the trimmed V and J ends, which lost 7 bases and 2 bases, there was a span of 6 bases.